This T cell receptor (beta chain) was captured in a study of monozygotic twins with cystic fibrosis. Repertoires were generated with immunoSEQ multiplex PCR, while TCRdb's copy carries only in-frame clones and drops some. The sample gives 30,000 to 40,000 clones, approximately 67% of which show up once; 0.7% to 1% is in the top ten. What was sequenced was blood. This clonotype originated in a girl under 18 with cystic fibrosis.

The chain's CDR3 is CASSRGTRSSYEQYF. The CDR3 DNA sequence: TGTGCCAGCAGCCGCGGGACACGGAGCTCCTACGAGCAGTACTTC. V and J are TRBV7-6 and TRBJ2-7; D possibly uses TRBD1 or TRBD2 (6 bases each). The germline V gene has CDR1 SGHVS and CDR2 FNYEAQ. V gave up 5 bases and J gave up 0 bases, with 14 bases separating them. The CDR3 loop spans 15 amino acids.